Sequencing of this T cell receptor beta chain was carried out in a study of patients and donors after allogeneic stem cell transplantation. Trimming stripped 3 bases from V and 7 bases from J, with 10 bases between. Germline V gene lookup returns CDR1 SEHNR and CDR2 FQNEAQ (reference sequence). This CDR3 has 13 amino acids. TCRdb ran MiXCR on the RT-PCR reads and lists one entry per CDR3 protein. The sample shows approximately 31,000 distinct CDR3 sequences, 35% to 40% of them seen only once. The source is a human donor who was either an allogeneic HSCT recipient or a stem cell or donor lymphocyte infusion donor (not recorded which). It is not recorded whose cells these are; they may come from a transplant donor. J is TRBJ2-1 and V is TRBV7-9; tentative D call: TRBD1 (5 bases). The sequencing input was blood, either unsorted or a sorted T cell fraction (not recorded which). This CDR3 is CASSFGRANEQFF. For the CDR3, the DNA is TGTGCCAGCAGCTTTGGCAGGGCAAATGAGCAGTTCTTC. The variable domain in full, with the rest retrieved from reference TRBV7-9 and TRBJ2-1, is DTGVSQNPRHKITKRGQNVTFRCDPISEHNRLYWYRQTLGQGPEFLTYFQNEAQLEKSRLLSDRFSAERPKGSFSTLEIQRTEQGDSAMYLCASSFGRANEQFFGPGTRLTVL.